The TCR beta chain described here comes from a study of naive and memory T cell subsets. Whole-study results and caveats: RNA-based TCR counts may shift with T cell activation and differentiation. From naive to CM, EM and EMRA, diversity decreased and Gini increased. A few larger clonotypes appeared in naive repertoires, especially CD8, possibly memory cells re-expressing CD45RA. Naive and memory repertoire findings lacked a ground truth for validation.

The beta constant-region primer was an equimolar mix of two oligonucleotides covering TRBC1 and TRBC2. Four rounds of PCR amplified the ligated cDNA using nested alpha and beta constant-region primers plus SP2. TCRdb fed the UMI-ligation and nested PCR reads into MiXCR, producing one record per CDR3 protein. The table shows about 160,000 distinct CDR3 sequences, with 22% occurring only once. CDR3 length equals 13 residues. CDR1 and CDR2 from the germline V gene are DFQATT and SNEGSKA (reference sequence). V lost 5 bases to trimming and J lost 2 bases; unmatched junction nucleotides: 6. This clonotype occurred a few times. The antigen is undetermined.

The origin of this receptor is a human donor in good health. Sequenced sample: naive CD4+ T cells from blood. The V and J genes are TRBV20-1 and TRBJ2-7; 7 nucleotides align to TRBD1. In nucleotides, the CDR3 is TGCAGTGCTCCCACAGGGGTGGCCTACGAGCAGTACTTC. Its translation: CSAPTGVAYEQYF.